This T cell receptor beta chain was retrieved from a study of blood T cell repertoires in COVID-19. Study-wide background: Acute-phase and convalescent COVID-19 samples originated in the United States, Italy and Spain.

The germline CDR1 and CDR2 sequences are LNHDA and SQIVND (reference sequence). The V segment lost 7 bases and the J segment 1 base; nucleotides outside the gene matches: 8. The CDR3 extends over 16 amino acids. Original handling: For nucleated cells, counts were estimated from reference gene primer amplification. Profiled with immunoSEQ multiplex PCR; TCRdb holds only in-frame clones, not every one. V and J calls and clone size follow that table, whereas D and trimming were derived from the DNA. The data hold 140,000 to 150,000 clones, with 81% observed a single time. The receptor comes from a human donor in a cohort sampled during active COVID-19. The J gene is TRBJ1-3, the V gene TRBV19; 9 bases match TRBD1. Sequencing used peripheral blood. In nucleotides, the CDR3 is TGTGCCAGTACTTATTCCGGGACAGGGTCTGGAAACACCATATATTTT. This codes for CASTYSGTGSGNTIYF.